This record looks at one TCR beta chain sequence and its context. Under the authors' procedure: Using reference gene primer amplification, nucleated cell counts were estimated. Method: immunoSEQ multiplex PCR; TCRdb's copy keeps in-frame clones and lacks some. D and trimming come from the DNA, and the V and J calls and clone size come from that table. Of around 200,000 clones listed, more than 70% are singletons. These data originate in a study of blood T cell repertoires in COVID-19. About the study: Sites in the United States, Italy and Spain provided acute and convalescent COVID-19 samples. From T cells, B-cell-depleted T cells, or PBMCs came the material, which was cDNA or gDNA.

The CDR3 runs to 13 residues. V lost 3 bases and J lost 3; bases outside the gene matches: 0. From germline, CDR1 is SGHNT and CDR2 YENEEA. The rearrangement joins TRBV11-3 to TRBJ2-7; the match to TRBD1 covers 9 bases. The specimen sequenced was peripheral blood. The clonotype comes from a man aged 50-59 years with active or convalescent COVID-19. The CDR3 here is CASSLDRGYEQYF. The DNA of the CDR3 is TGTGCCAGCAGCTTGGACAGGGGCTACGAGCAGTACTTC.